These 20 T cell receptor beta chains came from one sample sequenced in a study of blood T cell repertoires in COVID-19. Assay: immunoSEQ multiplex PCR; the TCRdb copy retains only in-frame clones and omits some. The data show roughly 150,000 clones, roughly 91% seen once. The sample taken for sequencing was peripheral blood. The origin of the receptors is a man over 45 who had recovered from COVID-19.

This rearrangement joins TRBV6-5 to TRBJ2-7; D perhaps matches TRBD1 (6 bases). The germline gives CDR1 MNHEY, CDR2 SVGAGI. Trimming cost V 7 bases and J 6 bases, with 16 bases left between them. The CDR3 sequence is 13 residues long. DNA of the CDR3: TGTGCCAGCACCCGAACAGGGATAAGCGAGCAGTACTTC. Encoded protein: CASTRTGISEQYF.

Here the CDR3 reads CASSLKTSGSNEQFF. As DNA, the CDR3 is TGTGCCAGCAGCTTAAAGACTAGCGGGAGCAATGAGCAGTTCTTC. The V and J genes are TRBV7-9 and TRBJ2-1; 12 nucleotides line up with TRBD2. The CDR3 spans 15 residues. Germline lookup yields CDR1 SEHNR and CDR2 FQNEAQ (reference sequence). J gave up 6 bases and V 2 bases, and 2 bases lay outside the gene matches.

This rearrangement joins TRBV12-5 to TRBJ2-7, with 7 bases identical to TRBD2. CDR3 size: 14 residues. Germline V gene data show CDR1 as LGHNT and CDR2 as FRNRAP. The V and J ends lost 7 bases and 0 bases, in that order; junction bases with no gene match: 6. CDR3 residues: CASARGGSSYEQYF. Written as DNA, the CDR3 is TGTGCTAGTGCTCGAGGCGGGAGCTCCTACGAGCAGTACTTC.

This clone was recorded only once. The V and J genes are TRBV6-5 and TRBJ2-1; TRBD2 matches at 9 bases. Trimming at V came to 5 bases and at J to 7 bases, leaving 9 bases not matched to a gene. Germline lookup yields CDR1 MNHEY and CDR2 SVGAGI. The CDR3 length is 15 residues. The CDR3 reads CASSTGTSNNNEQFF. The DNA for the CDR3 is TGTGCCAGCAGTACCGGGACTAGCAATAATAATGAGCAGTTCTTC.

The chain recombines TRBV28 with TRBJ2-7, with 7 bases aligning to TRBD1. The CDR3 is made up of 14 amino acids. V gave up 6 bases and J gave up 4 bases; unmatched junction bases: 9. From germline, CDR1 is MDHEN and CDR2 SYDVKM. CDR3 amino acids: CASSHDREWYEQYF. The DNA for the CDR3 is TGTGCCAGCAGCCACGACAGGGAGTGGTACGAGCAGTACTTC.

The V gene is TRBV6-6, the J gene TRBJ2-7, with TRBD2 as a possible D gene (5 bases). This CDR3 has 15 residues. V dropped 4 bases and J dropped 0 bases, with 13 bases sitting between them. The germline V gene has CDR1 MNHNY and CDR2 SVGAGI (reference sequence). CDR3 protein: CASSSLALDSYEQYF. The DNA for the CDR3 is TGTGCCAGCAGTTCCTTAGCGTTAGACTCCTACGAGCAGTACTTC.

J is TRBJ1-1 and V is TRBV12-3 or TRBV12-4; D not certain. CDR3 size: 13 residues. The V end was cut by 5 bases, the J end by 0 bases, with 7 bases between. DNA for the CDR3: TGTGCCAGCAGTCTAGGTATGAACACTGAAGCTTTCTTT. The encoded protein is CASSLGMNTEAFF.

The chain combines TRBV5-1 with TRBJ2-1; 10 nucleotides match TRBD2. The V segment lost 4 bases and the J segment 7 bases; nucleotides outside the gene matches: 8. CDR1 and CDR2 from the germline V gene are SGHRS and YFSETQ. The length of the CDR3 is 15 residues. Written as DNA, the CDR3 is TGCGCCAGCAGCAGCAGCGGGGGGGTGTTTAATGAGCAGTTCTTC. It yields the protein CASSSSGGVFNEQFF.

This clone was observed a few times. This chain uses TRBV4-1 with TRBJ2-2, with TRBD2 matching over 10 bases. Germline V CDR1 and CDR2: MGHRA, YSYEKL. The ends lost 2 bases at V and 5 bases at J; junction bases unmatched: 8. The CDR3 contains 17 residues. The CDR3, as DNA: TGCGCCAGCAGCCAAACCCTAGCGGGAGCTTTAACCGGGGAGCTGTTTTTT. Encoded protein: CASSQTLAGALTGELFF.

The chain couples TRBV21-1 to TRBJ1-2. TRBV21-1 is a known pseudogene. This CDR3 spans 15 amino acids. Here the CDR3 reads CASSKGIFEGWGYTF. CDR3 in DNA: TGTGCCAGCAGCAAAGGGATATTCGAGGGCTGGGGCTACACCTTC.

In DNA form, the CDR3 reads TGTGCCAGCAGCTCCAGGGGACAGGGGGTTGGATATGGCTACACCTTC. This sequence encodes CASSSRGQGVGYGYTF. The rearrangement uses TRBV7-9 and TRBJ1-2; TRBD1 aligns across 11 bases. The germline CDR1 and CDR2 sequences are SEHNR and FQNEAQ (reference sequence). This CDR3 has 16 residues. Trimming cost V 4 bases and J 5 bases; bases outside gene matches: 9.

This clone has just a few counts. The genes are TRBV2 and TRBJ1-6, with TRBD1 as a possible D gene (6 bases). Germline V gives CDR1 SNHLY, CDR2 FYNNEI. The CDR3 sequence is 15 residues long. Trimming pared 6 bases from V and 6 bases from J, leaving 15 bases between. The DNA for the CDR3 is TGTGCCAGCAGCATGAACAGGGAGAGTAATTCACCCCTCCACTTT. Protein: CASSMNRESNSPLHF.

CDR3 in amino acids: CASSPRPGQGGYGYTF. The CDR3 nucleotides read TGTGCCAGCAGCCCGAGACCGGGACAGGGAGGCTATGGCTACACCTTC. This chain joins TRBV9 and TRBJ1-2, with 9 bases matching TRBD1. The V gene's germline CDR1 is SGDLS and CDR2 YYNGEE. The CDR3 sequence is 16 residues long. Trimming cost V 4 bases and J 4 bases; bases outside gene matches: 11.

This chain joins TRBV7-2 and TRBJ2-7; 10 nucleotides match TRBD1. The CDR3 contains 16 residues. The J segment lost 2 bases and the V segment lost 0 bases, leaving 4 bases of the junction unmatched. Germline V CDR1 and CDR2: SGHTA, FQGNSA. CDR3 in amino acids: CASSLAGTGAPYEQYF. For the CDR3, the DNA is TGTGCCAGCAGCTTAGCCGGGACAGGGGCCCCCTACGAGCAGTACTTC.

The CDR3 sequence: CASSATTNYGYTF. The CDR3 nucleotides read TGTGCCAGTAGTGCGACAACTAACTATGGCTACACCTTC. The V call is TRBV19, the J call TRBJ1-2; D not resolved. Germline assignment: CDR1 LNHDA and CDR2 SQIVND (reference sequence). CDR3 length: 13 residues. Trimming took 5 bases from V and 0 from J, leaving 7 bases between them.

V is TRBV10-2 and J is TRBJ2-1, with 7 positions matching TRBD2. The CDR3 sequence is 16 residues long. Germline V gene data show CDR1 as WSHSY and CDR2 as SAAADI. V shed 6 bases and J 0 bases; nucleotides not matched to a gene: 8. Here the CDR3 DNA reads TGCGCCAGCAGCGGCCCCGGGAGGAGCTCCTACAATGAGCAGTTCTTC. Its protein product is CASSGPGRSSYNEQFF.

The rearrangement uses TRBV3-1 (or the pseudogene TRBV3-2) and TRBJ2-5, with 13 bases fitting TRBD2. The germline gives CDR1 LGHDT, CDR2 YNNKEL (reference sequence). The CDR3 is made up of 17 amino acids. With V trimmed by 0 bases and J by 6 bases, 7 bases remained unmatched. The CDR3 here is CASSQELAGGPSKTQYF. CDR3 in DNA: TGTGCCAGCAGCCAAGAACTAGCGGGGGGGCCCTCGAAGACCCAGTACTTC.

This sequence joins TRBV16 and TRBJ2-7; tentative D call: TRBD2 (5 bases). The V gene's germline CDR1 is KGHSY and CDR2 FQNENV. The ends were cut back, 0 bases at V and 9 bases at J, with 12 bases in the middle. This CDR3 contains 13 residues. The CDR3 protein is CASSQSYGDWQYF. CDR3 in DNA: TGTGCCAGCAGCCAATCATACGGGGATTGGCAGTACTTC.

The CDR3 region is CASRGTENNEQFF. DNA of the CDR3: TGTGCCAGCAGGGGGACAGAGAACAATGAGCAGTTCTTC. The chain is built from TRBV6-5 and TRBJ2-1, with 7 bases lining up with TRBD1. Germline lookup yields CDR1 MNHEY and CDR2 SVGAGI. J was trimmed by 5 bases and V by 6 bases; bases with no gene match: 4. There are 13 residues in the CDR3.

V and J are TRBV5-3 and TRBJ2-7; 7 bases align to TRBD2. TRBV5-3 is an ORF, and what it does is uncertain. The CDR3 consists of 13 residues. V trimming: 5 bases; J trimming: 0 bases; junction bases outside the gene matches: 2. CDR3 nucleotides: TGTGCCAGAAGGGGGGACTACTCCTACGAGCAGTACTTC. Protein product: CARRGDYSYEQYF.